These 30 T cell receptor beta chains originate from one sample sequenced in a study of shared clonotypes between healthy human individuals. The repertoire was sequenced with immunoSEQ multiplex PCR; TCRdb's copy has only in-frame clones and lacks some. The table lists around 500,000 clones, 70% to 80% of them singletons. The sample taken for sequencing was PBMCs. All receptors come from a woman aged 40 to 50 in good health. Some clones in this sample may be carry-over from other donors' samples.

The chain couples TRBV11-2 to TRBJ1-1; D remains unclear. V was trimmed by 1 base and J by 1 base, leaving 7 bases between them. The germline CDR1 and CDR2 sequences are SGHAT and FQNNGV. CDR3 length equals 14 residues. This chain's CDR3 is CASSLGPQNTEAFF. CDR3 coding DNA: TGTGCCAGCAGCTTAGGCCCACAGAACACTGAAGCTTTCTTT.

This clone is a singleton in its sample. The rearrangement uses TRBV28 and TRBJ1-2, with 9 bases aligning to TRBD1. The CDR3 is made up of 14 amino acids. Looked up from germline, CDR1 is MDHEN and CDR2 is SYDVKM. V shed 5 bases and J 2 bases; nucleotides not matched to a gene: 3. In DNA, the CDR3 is TGTGCCAGCAGTCAACAGGGGGCCAACTATGGCTACACCTTC. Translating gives CASSQQGANYGYTF.

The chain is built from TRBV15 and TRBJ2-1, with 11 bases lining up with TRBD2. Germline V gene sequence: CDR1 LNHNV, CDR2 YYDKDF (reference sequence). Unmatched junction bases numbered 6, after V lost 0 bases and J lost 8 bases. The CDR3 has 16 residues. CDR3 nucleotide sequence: TGTGCCACCAGCAGAGATCTCGTAGCGGGAGGGCATGAGCAGTTCTTC. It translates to CATSRDLVAGGHEQFF.

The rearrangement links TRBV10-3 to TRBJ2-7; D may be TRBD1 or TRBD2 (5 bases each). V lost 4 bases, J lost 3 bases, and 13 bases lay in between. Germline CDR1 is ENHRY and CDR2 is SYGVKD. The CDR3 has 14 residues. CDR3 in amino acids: CAISVQLGDYEQYF. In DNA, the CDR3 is TGTGCCATCAGTGTCCAACTGGGGGACTACGAGCAGTACTTC.

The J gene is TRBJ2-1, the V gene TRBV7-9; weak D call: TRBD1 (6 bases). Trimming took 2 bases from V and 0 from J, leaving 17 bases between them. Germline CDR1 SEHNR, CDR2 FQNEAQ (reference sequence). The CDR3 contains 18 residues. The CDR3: CASSLRDKQGSSYNEQFF. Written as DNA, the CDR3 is TGTGCCAGCAGCTTACGGGACAAGCAGGGAAGCTCCTACAATGAGCAGTTCTTC.

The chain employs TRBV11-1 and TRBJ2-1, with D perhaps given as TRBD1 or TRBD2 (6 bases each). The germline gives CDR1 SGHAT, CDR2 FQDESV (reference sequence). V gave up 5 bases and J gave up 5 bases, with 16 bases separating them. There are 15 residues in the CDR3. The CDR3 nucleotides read TGTGCCAGCAGCCCAAAATGGGGGGCCAACAATGAGCAGTTCTTC. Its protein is CASSPKWGANNEQFF.

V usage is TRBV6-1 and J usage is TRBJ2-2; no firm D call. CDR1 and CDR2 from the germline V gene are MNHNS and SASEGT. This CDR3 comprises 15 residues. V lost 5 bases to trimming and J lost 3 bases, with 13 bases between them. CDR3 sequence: CASSFQVKDTGELFF. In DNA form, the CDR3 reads TGTGCCAGCAGTTTCCAGGTCAAAGACACCGGGGAGCTGTTTTTT.

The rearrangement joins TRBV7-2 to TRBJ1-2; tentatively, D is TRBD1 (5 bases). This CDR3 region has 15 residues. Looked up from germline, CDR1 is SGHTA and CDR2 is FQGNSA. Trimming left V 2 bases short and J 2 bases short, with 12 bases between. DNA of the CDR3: TGTGCCAGCAGCTTAAGGACACCCGGAAACTATGGCTACACCTTC. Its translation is CASSLRTPGNYGYTF.

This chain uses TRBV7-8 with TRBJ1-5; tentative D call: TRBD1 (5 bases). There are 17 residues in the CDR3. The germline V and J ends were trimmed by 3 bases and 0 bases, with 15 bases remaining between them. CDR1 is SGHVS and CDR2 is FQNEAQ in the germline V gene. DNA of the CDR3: TGTGCCAGCAGCTTTGGGACGTGGCGATATAGCAATCAGCCCCAGCATTTT. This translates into CASSFGTWRYSNQPQHF. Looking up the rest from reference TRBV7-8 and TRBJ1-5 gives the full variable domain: GAGVSQSPRYKVAKRGQDVALRCDPISGHVSLFWYQQALGQGPEFLTYFQNEAQLDKSGLPSDRFFAERPEGSVSTLKIQRTQQEDSAVYLCASSFGTWRYSNQPQHFGDGTRLSIL.

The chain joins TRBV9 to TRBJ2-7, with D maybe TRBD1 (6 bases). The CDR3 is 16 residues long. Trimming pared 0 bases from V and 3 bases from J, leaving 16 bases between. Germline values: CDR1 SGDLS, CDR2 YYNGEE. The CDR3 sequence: CASSVAPREQGYEQYF. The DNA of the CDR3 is TGTGCCAGCAGCGTAGCTCCTCGGGAACAGGGCTACGAGCAGTACTTC.

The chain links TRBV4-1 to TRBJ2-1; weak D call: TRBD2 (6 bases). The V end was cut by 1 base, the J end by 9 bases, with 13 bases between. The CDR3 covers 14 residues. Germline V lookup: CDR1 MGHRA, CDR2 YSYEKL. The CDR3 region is CASSQGPGVGEQFF. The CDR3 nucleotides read TGCGCCAGCAGCCAAGGGCCGGGAGTGGGTGAGCAGTTCTTC.

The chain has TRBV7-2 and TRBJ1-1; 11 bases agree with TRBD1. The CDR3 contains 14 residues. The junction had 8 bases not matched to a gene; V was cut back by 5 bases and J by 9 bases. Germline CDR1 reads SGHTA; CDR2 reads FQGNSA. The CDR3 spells CASSPRTGGAKAFF. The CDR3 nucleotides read TGTGCCAGCAGCCCCCGGACAGGGGGCGCGAAAGCTTTCTTT. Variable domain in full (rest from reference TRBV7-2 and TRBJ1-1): GAGVSQSPSNKVTEKGKDVELRCDPISGHTALYWYRQSLGQGLEFLIYFQGNSAPDKSGLPSDRFSAERTGGSVSTLTIQRTQQEDSAVYLCASSPRTGGAKAFFGQGTRLTVV.

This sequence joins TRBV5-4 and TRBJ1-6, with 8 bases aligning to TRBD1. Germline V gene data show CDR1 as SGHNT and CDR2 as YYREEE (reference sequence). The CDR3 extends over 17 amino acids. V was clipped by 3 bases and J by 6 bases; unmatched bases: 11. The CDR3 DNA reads TGTGCCAGCAGCTCTAAGACAGGGGCGACCACTAATTCACCCCTCCACTTT. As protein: CASSSKTGATTNSPLHF.

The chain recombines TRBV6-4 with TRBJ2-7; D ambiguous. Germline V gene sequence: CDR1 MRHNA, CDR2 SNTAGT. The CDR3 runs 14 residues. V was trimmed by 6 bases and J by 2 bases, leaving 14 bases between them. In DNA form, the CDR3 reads TGTGCCAGCAGCCCAAACCCCGGACCCTACGAGCAGTACTTC. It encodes CASSPNPGPYEQYF.

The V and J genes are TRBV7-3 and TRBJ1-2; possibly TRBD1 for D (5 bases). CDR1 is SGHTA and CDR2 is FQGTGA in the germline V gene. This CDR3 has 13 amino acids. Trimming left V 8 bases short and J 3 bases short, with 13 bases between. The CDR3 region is CASQPGGDYGYTF. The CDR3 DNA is TGTGCCAGCCAGCCCGGAGGGGACTATGGCTACACCTTC.

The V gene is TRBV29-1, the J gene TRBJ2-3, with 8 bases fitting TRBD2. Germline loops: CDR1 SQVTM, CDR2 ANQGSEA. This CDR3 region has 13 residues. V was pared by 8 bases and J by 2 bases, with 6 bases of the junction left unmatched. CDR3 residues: CSTPGGNTDTQYF. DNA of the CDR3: TGCAGCACACCGGGAGGGAACACAGATACGCAGTATTTT.

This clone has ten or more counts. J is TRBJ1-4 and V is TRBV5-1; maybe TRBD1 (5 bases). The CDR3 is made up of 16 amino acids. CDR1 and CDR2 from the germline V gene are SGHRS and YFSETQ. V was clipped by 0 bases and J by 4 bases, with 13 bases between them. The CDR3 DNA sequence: TGCGCCAGCAGCTTGGGAGCCCAGGGAGGTAATGAAAAACTGTTTTTT. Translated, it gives CASSLGAQGGNEKLFF.

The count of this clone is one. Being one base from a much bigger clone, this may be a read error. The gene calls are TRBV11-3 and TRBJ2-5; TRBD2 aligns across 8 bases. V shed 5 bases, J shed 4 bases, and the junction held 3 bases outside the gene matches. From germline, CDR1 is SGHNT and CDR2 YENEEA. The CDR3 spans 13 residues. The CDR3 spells CASSPTSAETQYF. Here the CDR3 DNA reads TGTGCCAGCAGCCCGACTAGCGCAGAGACCCAGTACTTC.

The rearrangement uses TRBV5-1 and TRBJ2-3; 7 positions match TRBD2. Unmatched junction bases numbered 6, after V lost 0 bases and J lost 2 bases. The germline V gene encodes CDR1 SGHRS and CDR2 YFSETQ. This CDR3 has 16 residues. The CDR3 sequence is CASSLAVGGITDTQYF. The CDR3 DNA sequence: TGCGCCAGCAGCTTGGCGGTGGGAGGGATCACAGATACGCAGTATTTT.

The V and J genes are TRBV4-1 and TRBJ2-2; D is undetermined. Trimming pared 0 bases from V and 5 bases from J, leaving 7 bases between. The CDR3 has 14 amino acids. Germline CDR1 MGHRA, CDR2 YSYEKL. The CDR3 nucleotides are TGCGCCAGCAGCCAAGATCGCGGTACCGGGGAGCTGTTTTTT. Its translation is CASSQDRGTGELFF.

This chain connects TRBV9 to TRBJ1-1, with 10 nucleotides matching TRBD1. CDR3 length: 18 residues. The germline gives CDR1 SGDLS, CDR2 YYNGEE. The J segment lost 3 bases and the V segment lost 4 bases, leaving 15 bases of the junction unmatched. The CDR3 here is CASSPITGTGVRYTEAFF. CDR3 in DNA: TGTGCCAGCAGCCCCATAACCGGGACAGGGGTGAGGTACACTGAAGCTTTCTTT.

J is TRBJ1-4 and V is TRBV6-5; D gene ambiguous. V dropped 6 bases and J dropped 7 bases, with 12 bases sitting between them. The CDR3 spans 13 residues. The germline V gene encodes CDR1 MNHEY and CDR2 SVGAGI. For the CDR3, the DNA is TGTGCCAGCAGCCCCCTACGTCTTGAAAAACTGTTTTTT. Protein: CASSPLRLEKLFF.

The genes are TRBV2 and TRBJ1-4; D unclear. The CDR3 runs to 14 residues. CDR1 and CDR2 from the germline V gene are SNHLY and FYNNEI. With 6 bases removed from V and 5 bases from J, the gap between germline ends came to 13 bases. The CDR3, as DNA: TGTGCCAGCAGGGCAGGAGCATTCAATGAAAAACTGTTTTTT. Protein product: CASRAGAFNEKLFF.

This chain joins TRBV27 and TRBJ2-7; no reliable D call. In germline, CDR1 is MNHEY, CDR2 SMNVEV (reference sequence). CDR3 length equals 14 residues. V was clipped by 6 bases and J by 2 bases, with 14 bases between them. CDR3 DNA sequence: TGTGCCAGCAGGCGTGGAGTCGGTGCCTACGAGCAGTACTTC. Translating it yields CASRRGVGAYEQYF.

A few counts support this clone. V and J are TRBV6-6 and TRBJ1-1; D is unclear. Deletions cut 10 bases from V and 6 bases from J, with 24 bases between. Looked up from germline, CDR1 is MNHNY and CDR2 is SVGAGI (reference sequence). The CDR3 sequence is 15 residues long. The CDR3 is CAIREGQATAPEAFF. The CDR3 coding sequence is TGTGCCATCAGAGAAGGGCAGGCGACGGCCCCTGAAGCTTTCTTT.

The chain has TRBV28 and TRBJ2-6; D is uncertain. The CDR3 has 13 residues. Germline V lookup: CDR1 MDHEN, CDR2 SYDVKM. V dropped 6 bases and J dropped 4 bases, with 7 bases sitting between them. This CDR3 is CASRLSGANVLTF. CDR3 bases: TGTGCCAGCAGATTGTCAGGGGCCAACGTCCTGACTTTC.

The CDR3 DNA follows: TGTGCCAGCAGCTTCTGGGCGGGAGGGCCGAAAGATACGCAGTATTTT. Residues: CASSFWAGGPKDTQYF. The chain is built from TRBV7-2 and TRBJ2-3; 9 nucleotides line up with TRBD2. Germline-derived CDR1 and CDR2 are SGHTA and FQGNSA. The CDR3 has 16 residues. Germline trimming cut 3 bases from V and 5 bases from J; bases unmatched to any gene: 9. Full variable domain (missing parts from reference TRBV7-2 and TRBJ2-3): GAGVSQSPSNKVTEKGKDVELRCDPISGHTALYWYRQSLGQGLEFLIYFQGNSAPDKSGLPSDRFSAERTGGSVSTLTIQRTQQEDSAVYLCASSFWAGGPKDTQYFGPGTRLTVL.

Here the CDR3 DNA reads TGTGCCAGCAGCAAACGACAGGGCTCTGGCACAGATACGCAGTATTTT. Translating it yields CASSKRQGSGTDTQYF. The chain combines TRBV28 with TRBJ2-3, with 7 bases lining up with TRBD1. Germline CDR1 is MDHEN and CDR2 is SYDVKM. CDR3 length: 16 residues. The trim removed 6 bases at V and 1 base at J, leaving 10 bases unmatched.

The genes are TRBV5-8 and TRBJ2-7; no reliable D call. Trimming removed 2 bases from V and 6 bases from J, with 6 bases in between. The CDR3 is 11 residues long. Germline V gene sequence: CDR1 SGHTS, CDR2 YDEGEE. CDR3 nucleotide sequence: TGTGCCAGCAGCTTTATGGCCGAGCAGTACTTC. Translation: CASSFMAEQYF.

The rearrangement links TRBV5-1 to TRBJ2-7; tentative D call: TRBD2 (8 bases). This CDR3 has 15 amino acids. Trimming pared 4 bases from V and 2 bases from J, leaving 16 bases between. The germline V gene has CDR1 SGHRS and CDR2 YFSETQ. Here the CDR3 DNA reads TGCGCCAGCAGCCCGGGAGGGACAGAGACCTACGAGCAGTACTTC. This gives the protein CASSPGGTETYEQYF.